The rows below give T cell receptor beta chains drawn from one sample of a study of blood T cell repertoires in COVID-19. This table comes from immunoSEQ multiplex PCR, and its TCRdb copy is limited to in-frame clones, with some not included. The table lists under 150,000 clones, around four fifths of them singletons, with 7% to 9.5% in the top ten. The sequenced material came from peripheral blood. Source of these receptors: a man between 65 and 85 years old with active or convalescent COVID-19. CDR3s include the opening cysteine and the closing phenylalanine or tryptophan. Each record gives: J gene, clone size, V gene, D gene, CDR3 DNA, CDR3 protein. The D gene is left open where the match is weak. Rows may omit the clone size; those that give it use once, few, many or a size class.

>TRBJ2-6|-|TRBV18|-
TGTGCCAGCTCTTCCACAGCCCCGTACTCTGGGGCCAACGTCCTGACTTTC
CASSSTAPYSGANVLTF
>TRBJ2-3|-|TRBV11-2|-
TGTGCCAGCAGCCGAGGAACGGGAGGCACAGATACGCAGTATTTT
CASSRGTGGTDTQYF
>TRBJ1-5|-|TRBV7-2|-
TGTGCCAGCAGCGGACGAGGGGGTGGTCAGCCCCAGCATTTT
CASSGRGGGQPQHF
>TRBJ1-6|once|TRBV3-1/TRBV3-2|TRBD1
TGTGCCAGCAGCTACTCGACAGGGGGAGCGTATTCACCCCTCCACTTT
CASSYSTGGAYSPLHF
>TRBJ2-3|-|TRBV7-8|TRBD2
TGTGCCAGCAGCTTAGGACTAGCGATAACAGATACGCAGTATTTT
CASSLGLAITDTQYF
>TRBJ1-3|few|TRBV5-6|TRBD1
TGTGCCAGCAGCTTGGGACAGGGTTTGACGAGCTCTGGAAACACCATATATTTT
CASSLGQGLTSSGNTIYF
>TRBJ2-3|-|TRBV5-1|TRBD2
TGCGCCAGCAGCTTGGGACTAGCGGGGGCAGATACGCAGTATTTT
CASSLGLAGADTQYF
>TRBJ1-1|few|TRBV18|-
TGTGCCAGCTCTCCCCCGACAGATTACACTGAAGCTTTCTTT
CASSPPTDYTEAFF
>TRBJ2-3|-|TRBV6-6|TRBD2
TGTGCCAGCAGGACTTTAGCGGGAGAAGAAGCAGATACGCAGTATTTT
CASRTLAGEEADTQYF
>TRBJ2-7|medium-sized|TRBV21-1|-
TGTGCCAGCAGCCCTCGGGGCAGGGGCAACTACGAGCAGTACTTC
CASSPRGRGNYEQYF
>TRBJ2-5|-|TRBV11-2|TRBD1
TGTGCCAGCAGCCCGGACAGGGGAGGACTGGGGACCCAGTACTTC
CASSPDRGGLGTQYF
>TRBJ1-5|-|TRBV6-1|-
TGTGCCAGCAGTGAAGGCGGGGGCTTGCCCCAGCATTTT
CASSEGGGLPQHF
>TRBJ2-1|-|TRBV15|-
TGTGCCACCAGCAGAGATAGTAATACCTACAATGAGCAGTTCTTC
CATSRDSNTYNEQFF
>TRBJ2-2|-|TRBV5-1|-
TGCGCCAGCAGCTTGGAGGGGCGGGAGCTGTTTTTT
CASSLEGRELFF
>TRBJ1-5|-|TRBV3-1/TRBV3-2|TRBD1
TGTGCCAGCAGCCTAGGACAGGGAAAATCGCCCCAGCATTTT
CASSLGQGKSPQHF
>TRBJ2-7|once|TRBV7-2|TRBD2
TGTGCCAGCAAGACTAGCGGGAGTTCCTACGAGCAGTACTTC
CASKTSGSSYEQYF
>TRBJ1-5|-|TRBV29-1|-
TGCAGCGTCAGGGTTAAAGCTAATCAGCCCCAGCATTTT
CSVRVKANQPQHF
>TRBJ2-1|-|TRBV14|TRBD1
TGTGCCAGCAGCCAGCCCCGGGACAGGGGGGAGTACAATGAGCAGTTCTTC
CASSQPRDRGEYNEQFF
>TRBJ1-1|-|TRBV4-1|-
TGCGCCAGCAGCCCCTTACAGGGAAGAATGAACACTGAAGCTTTCTTT
CASSPLQGRMNTEAFF
>TRBJ1-5|-|TRBV20-1|-
TGCAGTGCTAGTATGTCGGCAGGGGACAATCAGCCCCAGCATTTT
CSASMSAGDNQPQHF
>TRBJ1-2|-|TRBV28|-
TGTGCCAGCAGTTTACACCCCCAGGGGTGGGATGGCTACACCTTC
CASSLHPQGWDGYTF
>TRBJ2-3|-|TRBV12-5|-
TGTGCTAGTGGTTTCGGCACAGATACGCAGTATTTT
CASGFGTDTQYF
>TRBJ2-4|-|TRBV5-1|-
TGCGCCAGCAGCTTGGCCGGGGGGCCCAAAAACATTCAGTACTTC
CASSLAGGPKNIQYF
>TRBJ2-5|once|TRBV9|-
TGTGCCAGCAGCGTAGATGGAGGAGGGGCGGACGGAGAGACCCAGTACTTC
CASSVDGGGADGETQYF
>TRBJ2-7|-|TRBV29-1|TRBD1
TGCAGCGTTGGCAACGACAGGGTTCAGTACTTC
CSVGNDRVQYF
>TRBJ1-3|-|TRBV5-4|-
TGTGCCAGCAGCCAGCGGGGGGGCTCTGGAAACACCATATATTTT
CASSQRGGSGNTIYF
>TRBJ1-2|-|TRBV18|TRBD1
TGTGCCAGCTCACCATCGCTCCCGACGACAGGGAATGGCTACACCTTC
CASSPSLPTTGNGYTF
>TRBJ1-4|-|TRBV6-5|TRBD1
TGTGCCAGCCGGGACAGGGAGGGTGGTAATGAAAAACTGTTTTTT
CASRDREGGNEKLFF
>TRBJ2-7|-|TRBV4-1|TRBD1
TGCGCCAGCAGCCAAGCCTACAGGGGGCCCAGCTACGAGCAGTACTTC
CASSQAYRGPSYEQYF
>TRBJ1-2|-|TRBV9|TRBD1
TGTGCCAGCAGCCTCCAGGGGGTTGAGGGCTATGGCTACACCTTC
CASSLQGVEGYGYTF